This record concerns one T cell receptor beta chain sequence. The data originate from a study of regulatory T cells in long-lasting Graves disease. Study at large: The study counted Graves' disease as persistent given over 5 years of antithyroid drugs and positive TSH receptor antibodies.

Assembly of TCR beta libraries relied on iRepertoire HTBI primers together with Arm-PCR of CDR3 regions. TCRdb passed the multiplex PCR reads through MiXCR, listing each CDR3 protein once. The data show 300,000 to 500,000 distinct CDR3 sequences, under 25% seen once. The sample's time point: persistent/refractory GD, antithyroid drugs over 5 years with positive TRAb. After RNA was extracted from PBMCs, the TCR library was made from it. An endocrinology unit in Xi'an, China, supplied the patients. EDTA tubes collected around 10 milliliters of peripheral blood. This CDR3 contains 17 residues. The germline CDR1 and CDR2 sequences are SGHRS and YFSETQ. With 1 base removed from V and 4 bases from J, the gap between germline ends came to 20 bases.

This rearrangement joins TRBV5-1 to TRBJ2-5; D perhaps matches TRBD2 (5 bases). Source: peripheral blood mononuclear cells (PBMCs), taken when the disease was refractory, from a patient treated with antithyroid drugs. The TCR originated in a female donor with Graves disease. CDR3 nucleotides: TGCGCCAGCAGCTTGTCTTGGTCGAGGAGGTACCTAGAGACCCAGTACTTC. It is translated as CASSLSWSRRYLETQYF. The full variable domain, in which reference TRBV5-1 and TRBJ2-5 provide the parts outside the CDR3, is KAGVTQTPRYLIKTRGQQVTLSCSPISGHRSVSWYQQTPGQGLQFLFEYFSETQRNKGNFPGRFSGRQFSNSRSEMNVSTLELGDSALYLCASSLSWSRRYLETQYFGPGTRLLVL.